This section outlines one T cell receptor (beta chain) sequence together with its context. Antigen specificity is unknown. The source of the sample is a study of cytomegalovirus exposure and HLA in healthy donors. Study-level results: Using the classifier, cytomegalovirus status was reportedly diagnosed with high specificity and sensitivity.

The PCR had 60 Vbeta and 13 Jbeta primers. Assay: immunoSEQ multiplex PCR; the TCRdb copy retains only in-frame clones and omits some. The sample lists 100,000 or so clones; about 70% were seen once. The source material was PBMCs. The receptor comes from a man aged 25-45 years in good health and CMV-seronegative.

The CDR3 coding sequence is TGTGCCACCAGCAGAGATAAAGCGGGCCTGGGGGGTGAGACCCAGTACTTC. Translated, it gives CATSRDKAGLGGETQYF. This chain links TRBV15 with TRBJ2-5; D perhaps matches TRBD2 (6 bases). There are 17 residues in the CDR3. Germline-derived CDR1 and CDR2 are LNHNV and YYDKDF (reference sequence). Trimming cost V 0 bases and J 5 bases, with 19 bases left between them.